This T cell receptor (beta chain) came from a study of T cells in Graves' hyperthyroidism and ophthalmopathy. Overall study context: Before treatment of any kind, peripheral blood was taken at initial diagnosis. Whole-study findings and limits: Blood shared most expanded thyroid clonotypes above 0.001.

Amplification of TCR beta CDR3 regions used RNA as the template. First-round RT-PCR of the TCR CDR3 relied on the HTBI primer set. MiXCR, applied by TCRdb to the multiplex PCR reads, yields one record per CDR3 protein. There are over 300,000 distinct CDR3 sequences in the sample; 12% to 15% occur only once, and around 32% lies in the top ten. Per the germline V gene, CDR1 is MNHEY and CDR2 is SVGEGT. This CDR3 region has 13 residues. The V end lost 4 bases, the J end lost 6 bases, and 10 bases lay between the germline ends. This clonotype showed up many times. As yet, its antigen is unknown. Source material: blood. V is TRBV6-2 or TRBV6-3 and J is TRBJ1-5; no firm D call. The receptor was isolated from a woman aged 40 to 55 with Graves' ophthalmopathy. CDR3 in amino acids: CASSFGVSQPQHF. DNA of the CDR3: TGTGCCAGCAGTTTCGGGGTAAGTCAGCCCCAGCATTTT.